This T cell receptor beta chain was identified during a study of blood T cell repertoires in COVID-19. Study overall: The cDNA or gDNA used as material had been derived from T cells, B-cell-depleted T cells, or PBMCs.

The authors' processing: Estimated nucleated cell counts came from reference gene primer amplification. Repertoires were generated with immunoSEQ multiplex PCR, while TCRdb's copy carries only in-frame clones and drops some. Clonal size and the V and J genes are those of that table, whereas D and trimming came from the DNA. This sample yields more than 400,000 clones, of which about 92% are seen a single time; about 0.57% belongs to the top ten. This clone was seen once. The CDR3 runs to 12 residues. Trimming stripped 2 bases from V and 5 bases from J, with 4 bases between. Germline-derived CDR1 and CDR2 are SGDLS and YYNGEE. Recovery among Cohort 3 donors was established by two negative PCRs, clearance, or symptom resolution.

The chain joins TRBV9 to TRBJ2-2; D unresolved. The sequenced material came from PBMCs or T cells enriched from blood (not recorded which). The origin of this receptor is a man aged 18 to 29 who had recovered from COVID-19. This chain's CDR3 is CASSVATGELFF. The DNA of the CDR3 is TGTGCCAGCAGCGTGGCTACCGGGGAGCTGTTTTTT.